This T cell receptor (beta chain) derives from a study of cytomegalovirus exposure and HLA in healthy donors. Study results and caveats: Reported results showed that the classifier diagnosed cytomegalovirus status with high specificity and sensitivity. The study flagged 150 to 200 TCR beta chains as cytomegalovirus-associated. In vitro experiments confirmed that a few CMV-associated chains were specific for CMV antigens.

V was clipped by 6 bases and J by 2 bases; unmatched bases: 8. Germline V gives CDR1 MNHEY, CDR2 SVGAGI. The CDR3 extends over 15 amino acids. Using immunoSEQ multiplex PCR, the repertoire was profiled, and TCRdb retains in-frame clones only, with some absent. This sample has 150,000 or so clones; about 86% occur once, and the top ten carry 20% to 25%. On this clone itself: Its antigen is not identified.

J is TRBJ2-7 and V is TRBV6-5; the match to TRBD1 covers 9 bases. The source of this sequence is a man between 18 and 29 years old in good health and CMV-seropositive. Sequenced input: PBMCs. This CDR3 is CASRSGTGNTYEQYF. CDR3 DNA sequence: TGTGCCAGCAGGTCAGGGACAGGGAACACCTACGAGCAGTACTTC.